The 20 T cell receptor beta chains reported below all come from one sample, sequenced in a study of pediatric ulcerative colitis. This table comes from immunoSEQ multiplex PCR, and its TCRdb copy is limited to in-frame clones, with some not included. The sample shows fewer than 12,000 clones, around 82% of them seen only once. One to two pinch biopsies were taken from the rectum during colonoscopy. The sequencing sample was made of gut tissue. The origin of the receptors is a girl under 18 who was a control in a study of pediatric ulcerative colitis.

The count of this clone is one. The CDR3 loop is CASSFGGGNTIYF. The CDR3 coding sequence is TGCGCCAGCAGCTTCGGGGGTGGAAACACCATATATTTT. This chain uses TRBV5-1 with TRBJ1-3; D is possibly TRBD1 (5 bases). Trimming left V 2 bases short and J 3 bases short, with 6 bases between. The germline CDR1 and CDR2 sequences are SGHRS and YFSETQ. The CDR3 length is 13 residues.

The V and J genes are TRBV6-6 and TRBJ2-7; TRBD2 matches 12 bases. The CDR3 extends over 15 amino acids. Germline loops: CDR1 MNHNY, CDR2 SVGAGI (reference sequence). The V segment lost 6 bases and the J segment 3 bases; nucleotides outside the gene matches: 6. The CDR3 region has the DNA TGTGCCAGCAGCTTCCGGACTAGCGGGAACTACGAGCAGTACTTC. Translation: CASSFRTSGNYEQYF.

The chain combines TRBV25-1 with TRBJ1-1; D remains ambiguous. This CDR3 spans 12 amino acids. V was shortened by 3 bases and J by 1 base, with 3 bases between the two germline ends. The germline gives CDR1 MGHDK, CDR2 SYGVNS. CDR3: CASSDPNTEAFF. In nucleotides, the CDR3 is TGTGCCAGCAGTGACCCGAACACTGAAGCTTTCTTT.

This clone showed up just once. CDR3 sequence (DNA): TGTGCCAGCAGCTTTCAGACTAGGACGCAGTATTTT. It yields the protein CASSFQTRTQYF. The chain joins TRBV11-2 to TRBJ2-3; tentative D call: TRBD2 (6 bases). The CDR3 runs 12 residues. Trimming removed 3 bases at V and 9 bases at J, with 10 bases between. Germline V gives CDR1 SGHAT, CDR2 FQNNGV.

The chain joins TRBV28 to TRBJ1-2; 7 nucleotides align to TRBD1. CDR1 and CDR2 from the germline V gene are MDHEN and SYDVKM. The CDR3 runs 16 residues. V dropped 7 bases and J dropped 4; count of bases not matched to a gene: 15. The CDR3 nucleotides read TGTGCCAGCAAGGCAACAGGGGCCCTATCTCGCTATGGCTACACCTTC. It is translated as CASKATGALSRYGYTF.

The chain uses TRBV10-3 and TRBJ2-7; D unclear. The CDR3 spans 13 residues. V lost 0 bases to trimming and J lost 4 bases, with 7 bases between them. Germline loops: CDR1 ENHRY, CDR2 SYGVKD. Here the CDR3 DNA reads TGTGCCATCAGTGAGTCGGATGGTTACGAGCAGTACTTC. This encodes CAISESDGYEQYF.

The gene calls are TRBV27 and TRBJ1-1; D may be TRBD1 (6 bases). The CDR3 runs 15 residues. The germline CDR1 and CDR2 sequences are MNHEY and SMNVEV (reference sequence). V lost 7 bases and J lost 1, with 16 bases in between. CDR3 residues: CASKRGGFPNTEAFF. The CDR3 nucleotides read TGTGCCAGCAAACGAGGGGGTTTTCCGAACACTGAAGCTTTCTTT.

This chain connects TRBV25-1 to TRBJ1-5; tentative D call: TRBD1 (6 bases). This CDR3 has 14 residues. The germline CDR1 and CDR2 sequences are MGHDK and SYGVNS. Deletions cut 3 bases from V and 6 bases from J, with 12 bases between. CDR3 protein: CASSEAGEGQPQHF. The CDR3 nucleotides are TGTGCCAGCAGTGAGGCAGGGGAGGGTCAGCCCCAGCATTTT.

This chain connects TRBV19 to TRBJ1-5; the D gene is possibly TRBD1 (5 bases). This CDR3 is built from 15 residues. Per germline, CDR1 LNHDA and CDR2 SQIVND (reference sequence). V lost 1 base to trimming and J lost 6 bases, with 13 bases between them. CDR3 bases: TGTGCCAGTAGTATAGCGGGTGCTGGGGGTCAGCCCCAGCATTTT. Its translation is CASSIAGAGGQPQHF.

The chain is built from TRBV5-1 and TRBJ2-7, with a possible D match to TRBD1 (6 bases). V was trimmed by 4 bases and J by 2 bases, leaving 13 bases between them. Germline values: CDR1 SGHRS, CDR2 YFSETQ. CDR3 length: 14 residues. CDR3 nucleotides: TGCGCCAGCAGCAACGGACGGGACACCTACGAGCAGTACTTC. Translating gives CASSNGRDTYEQYF.

The rearrangement uses TRBV7-3 and TRBJ2-4; D is uncertain. The V gene lost 5 bases and the J gene lost 9 bases, with 14 bases spanning the gap. Germline V CDR1 and CDR2: SGHTA, FQGTGA. This CDR3 is 13 amino acids long. CDR3 DNA: TGTGCCAGCAGCGAGGCGCTGAGTAGCATTCAGTACTTC. Protein: CASSEALSSIQYF.

The rearrangement joins TRBV13 to TRBJ1-3, with 8 bases identical to TRBD1. The CDR3 loop spans 14 amino acids. The trim removed 1 base at V and 4 bases at J, leaving 0 bases unmatched. The germline V gene encodes CDR1 PRHDT and CDR2 FYEKMQ (reference sequence). This CDR3 reads CASSLAGGGNTIYF. CDR3 nucleotides: TGTGCCAGCAGCTTAGCAGGGGGCGGAAACACCATATATTTT.

The J gene is TRBJ2-7, the V gene TRBV5-4; 9 bases agree with TRBD1. The junction had 9 bases not matched to a gene; V was cut back by 4 bases and J by 4 bases. CDR3 size: 15 residues. Germline CDR1 reads SGHNT; CDR2 reads YYREEE (reference sequence). CDR3 sequence reads: CASSGPNRGLYEQYF. Written as DNA, the CDR3 is TGTGCCAGCAGCGGCCCAAACAGGGGGCTGTACGAGCAGTACTTC.

The chain couples TRBV30 to TRBJ2-1, with unresolved D. Germline CDR1 reads GTSNPN; CDR2 reads SVGIG (reference sequence). This CDR3 has 13 amino acids. V lost 3 bases, J lost 4 bases, and 10 bases lay in between. The CDR3 nucleotides are TGTGCCTGGAGCGTCCTAGGGTACAATGAGCAGTTCTTC. Its protein product is CAWSVLGYNEQFF.

This clone was counted once. The CDR3 spells CASSVAGGRSYEQYF. The CDR3 DNA reads TGTGCCAGCAGCGTAGCAGGCGGGAGGTCCTACGAGCAGTACTTC. The V and J genes are TRBV9 and TRBJ2-7, with TRBD2 matching over 8 bases. Germline V lookup: CDR1 SGDLS, CDR2 YYNGEE. This CDR3 is built from 15 residues. Trimming cost V 0 bases and J 1 base; bases outside gene matches: 3.

CDR3 nucleotides: TGTGCCAGTAGTATGGGGTCCAGTATCGGAAAGTGGGCCAAAAACATTCAGTACTTC. Translating gives CASSMGSSIGKWAKNIQYF. The rearrangement uses TRBV19 and TRBJ2-4, with no clear D. V dropped 3 bases and J dropped 1 base, with 22 bases sitting between them. Looked up from germline, CDR1 is LNHDA and CDR2 is SQIVND (reference sequence). CDR3 size: 19 residues.

The chain employs TRBV11-1 and TRBJ1-1, with D tentatively TRBD1 (5 bases). Trimming took 2 bases from V and 1 from J, leaving 5 bases between them. The CDR3 extends over 13 amino acids. The germline V gene has CDR1 SGHAT and CDR2 FQDESV (reference sequence). CDR3 DNA sequence: TGTGCCAGCAGCTTAAGGGGGAACACTGAAGCTTTCTTT. This gives the protein CASSLRGNTEAFF.

The chain links TRBV19 to TRBJ2-3; tentatively, D is TRBD1 (5 bases). The length of the CDR3 is 14 residues. V was trimmed by 6 bases and J by 4 bases, leaving 14 bases between them. Germline CDR1 LNHDA, CDR2 SQIVND (reference sequence). As DNA, the CDR3 is TGTGCCAGTAGAGAGTCAGGGTTGGCAGATACGCAGTATTTT. Its translation: CASRESGLADTQYF.

V and J are TRBV6-1 and TRBJ1-4; D may be TRBD1 (5 bases). Germline lookup yields CDR1 MNHNS and CDR2 SASEGT. This CDR3 comprises 15 residues. Between the trimmed V and J ends, which lost 6 bases and 5 bases, there was a span of 16 bases. The CDR3 bases are TGTGCCAGCAGGGGCCGGGACGGCTGGAATGAAAAACTGTTTTTT. Translating gives CASRGRDGWNEKLFF.

The gene calls are TRBV19 and TRBJ1-1, with TRBD1 identical over 8 bases. There are 17 residues in the CDR3. Germline CDR1 LNHDA, CDR2 SQIVND (reference sequence). Trimming cost V 3 bases and J 1 base; bases outside gene matches: 10. For the CDR3, the DNA is TGTGCCAGTAGTATGCGATCCCACAGGGGGAGGAACACTGAAGCTTTCTTT. Its protein is CASSMRSHRGRNTEAFF.